The 26 T cell receptor beta chains given below trace back to one sample, sequenced in a study of CD8 T cells in Susac syndrome. With random hexamers, reverse transcription was performed on roughly 0.5 to 1 ug of RNA. TCRdb recomputed calls from the immunoSEQ multiplex PCR reads with MiXCR, one row per CDR3 protein. The sample has approximately 140,000 distinct CDR3 sequences; 90% to 95% are singletons. Material for sequencing was CD8+ T cells from PBMCs. These receptor sequences come from a human donor in good health.

The J gene is TRBJ2-3, the V gene TRBV7-9; D is unclear. Germline V gene data show CDR1 as SEHNR and CDR2 as FQNEAQ (reference sequence). The CDR3 totals 14 residues. The V end was cut by 4 bases, the J end by 0 bases, with 8 bases between. This CDR3 is CASSSTASTDTQYF. For the CDR3, the DNA is TGTGCCAGCAGCTCTACCGCTAGCACAGATACGCAGTATTTT.

The chain joins TRBV27 to TRBJ2-7; D is unresolved. V lost 3 bases to trimming and J lost 5 bases, with 8 bases between them. The CDR3 spans 12 residues. Germline CDR1 is MNHEY and CDR2 is SMNVEV (reference sequence). The CDR3 DNA reads as TGTGCCAGCAGTTTGAACGGCAACGAGCAGTACTTC. This sequence encodes CASSLNGNEQYF.

The chain employs TRBV20-1 and TRBJ1-5; 8 nucleotides align to TRBD1. This CDR3 spans 14 amino acids. The ends lost 3 bases at V and 3 bases at J; junction bases unmatched: 4. Looked up from germline, CDR1 is DFQATT and CDR2 is SNEGSKA (reference sequence). CDR3 in DNA: TGCAGTGCTAGTGACAGGGGTGTCAATCAGCCCCAGCATTTT. It encodes CSASDRGVNQPQHF.

The rearrangement uses TRBV24-1 and TRBJ2-1, with 10 bases aligning to TRBD2. CDR1 KGHDR and CDR2 SFDVKD come from the germline V gene. With 5 bases clipped from V and 0 bases from J, the junction kept 3 bases outside the gene matches. The CDR3 has 16 amino acids. The CDR3 spells CATSGSSGSSYNEQFF. CDR3 DNA sequence: TGTGCCACCAGTGGTTCTAGCGGGAGCTCCTACAATGAGCAGTTCTTC.

The chain has TRBV5-5 and TRBJ2-6, with D uncertain. Trimming pared 2 bases from V and 2 bases from J, leaving 5 bases between. The CDR3 has 14 residues. Germline V gene data show CDR1 as SGHKS and CDR2 as YYEKEE (reference sequence). The CDR3 DNA reads as TGTGCCAGCAGCTTAGAGGCTGGGGCCAACGTCCTGACTTTC. It translates to CASSLEAGANVLTF.

The chain recombines TRBV7-9 with TRBJ2-5, with 9 bases identical to TRBD2. The J segment lost 1 base and the V segment lost 5 bases, leaving 14 bases of the junction unmatched. The CDR3 extends over 18 amino acids. Germline lookup yields CDR1 SEHNR and CDR2 FQNEAQ (reference sequence). CDR3 protein: CASSHSLFETSGQETQYF. CDR3 sequence (DNA): TGTGCCAGCAGCCACAGCCTCTTTGAGACTAGCGGCCAAGAGACCCAGTACTTC.

The genes are TRBV6-2 or TRBV6-3 and TRBJ2-7; TRBD2 aligns across 12 bases. J gave up 2 bases and V 7 bases, and 6 bases lay outside the gene matches. CDR3 length: 15 residues. From germline, CDR1 is MNHEY and CDR2 SVGEGT. CDR3 residues: CASTPPSGRAYEQYF. For the CDR3, the DNA is TGTGCCAGCACCCCGCCTAGCGGGAGGGCCTACGAGCAGTACTTC.

This clonotype turned up a few times. V gene TRBV27 combines with J gene TRBJ1-1; no definite D call. CDR3 length equals 13 residues. The germline V gene encodes CDR1 MNHEY and CDR2 SMNVEV (reference sequence). Trimming removed 6 bases from V and 4 bases from J, with 12 bases in between. The CDR3 region is CASSYGQGTEAFF. CDR3 sequence (DNA): TGTGCCAGCAGCTACGGCCAAGGCACTGAAGCTTTCTTT.

The CDR3 loop is CASSHEGNAFF. Written as DNA, the CDR3 is TGTGCCAGCAGCCACGAGGGTAATGCTTTCTTT. The genes are TRBV6-2 or TRBV6-3 and TRBJ1-1, with D hard to call. The CDR3 totals 11 residues. V was clipped by 6 bases and J by 11 bases, with 13 bases between them. Germline assignment: CDR1 MNHEY and CDR2 SVGEGT.

J is TRBJ2-1 and V is TRBV21-1. TRBV21-1 is listed as a pseudogene. CDR3 size: 16 residues. CDR3: CASSSPTPRSYNEQFF. CDR3 nucleotides: TGTGCCAGCAGCTCCCCGACACCCCGCTCCTACAATGAGCAGTTCTTC.

The chain combines TRBV28 with TRBJ2-1, with TRBD1 matching over 8 bases. The CDR3 consists of 14 residues. With 6 bases clipped from V and 2 bases from J, the junction kept 3 bases outside the gene matches. The germline V gene has CDR1 MDHEN and CDR2 SYDVKM. CDR3 region: CASSRQGTYNEQFF. DNA for the CDR3: TGTGCCAGCAGCCGACAGGGGACCTACAATGAGCAGTTCTTC.

V usage is TRBV11-2 and J usage is TRBJ2-1; 7 bases are a match to TRBD2. Germline V gene lookup returns CDR1 SGHAT and CDR2 FQNNGV. The CDR3 sequence is 16 residues long. Germline trimming cut 4 bases from V and 0 bases from J; bases unmatched to any gene: 6. CDR3 amino acids: CASSSWREGSYNEQFF. Written as DNA, the CDR3 is TGTGCCAGCAGCTCGTGGAGGGAGGGCTCCTACAATGAGCAGTTCTTC.

This rearrangement joins TRBV5-6 to TRBJ2-7; a weak D match, TRBD2 (6 bases). Between the trimmed V and J ends, which lost 4 bases and 6 bases, there was a span of 11 bases. The CDR3 consists of 12 residues. CDR1 and CDR2 (germline): SGHDT, YYEEEE. The CDR3 nucleotides are TGTGCCAGCAGCGCGGCGGGGACCGAGCAGTACTTC. The encoded protein is CASSAAGTEQYF.

This chain joins TRBV27 and TRBJ2-1; a possible D gene is TRBD1 (6 bases). CDR1 and CDR2 from the germline V gene are MNHEY and SMNVEV (reference sequence). With 3 bases removed from V and 5 bases from J, the gap between germline ends came to 14 bases. This CDR3 is 15 amino acids long. The CDR3 sequence: CASSFRRTAHNEQFF. The CDR3 DNA reads TGTGCCAGCAGTTTTAGACGGACAGCTCACAATGAGCAGTTCTTC.

V usage is TRBV7-8 and J usage is TRBJ2-7; possibly TRBD2 for D (6 bases). This CDR3 spans 14 amino acids. V was shortened by 8 bases and J by 2 bases, with 16 bases between the two germline ends. The germline V gene encodes CDR1 SGHVS and CDR2 FQNEAQ. The CDR3 nucleotides are TGTGCCAGCTCTCTCGGAGGGCCACCCTACGAGCAGTACTTC. Translating gives CASSLGGPPYEQYF. The whole variable domain, remainder taken from reference TRBV7-8 and TRBJ2-7, is GAGVSQSPRYKVAKRGQDVALRCDPISGHVSLFWYQQALGQGPEFLTYFQNEAQLDKSGLPSDRFFAERPEGSVSTLKIQRTQQEDSAVYLCASSLGGPPYEQYFGPGTRLTVT.

V is TRBV7-9 and J is TRBJ2-1, with TRBD1 as a possible D gene (6 bases). The CDR3 loop spans 15 amino acids. With 5 bases removed from V and 4 bases from J, the gap between germline ends came to 15 bases. Germline V gene sequence: CDR1 SEHNR, CDR2 FQNEAQ (reference sequence). CDR3: CASSPRTAPYNEQFF. In DNA form, the CDR3 reads TGTGCCAGCAGCCCGAGGACAGCCCCTTACAATGAGCAGTTCTTC.

The chain is built from TRBV7-9 and TRBJ2-1, with TRBD2 identical over 11 bases. The V and J ends lost 2 bases and 10 bases, in that order; junction bases with no gene match: 10. The length of the CDR3 is 16 residues. Germline assignment: CDR1 SEHNR and CDR2 FQNEAQ (reference sequence). The CDR3 loop is CASSLPTSGARMEQFF. CDR3 DNA sequence: TGTGCCAGCAGCTTACCGACTAGCGGGGCTAGGATGGAGCAGTTCTTC.

CDR3: CASSSGLAISSYNEQFF. CDR3 sequence (DNA): TGTGCCAGCAGCTCTGGACTAGCGATCAGCTCCTACAATGAGCAGTTCTTC. The V and J genes are TRBV7-8 and TRBJ2-1; 9 positions match TRBD2. The CDR3 is made up of 17 amino acids. Germline CDR1 reads SGHVS; CDR2 reads FQNEAQ. J gave up 0 bases and V 4 bases, and 7 bases lay outside the gene matches.

The chain employs TRBV28 and TRBJ2-7; possible D gene TRBD1, 6 bases. There are 13 residues in the CDR3. Germline CDR1 MDHEN, CDR2 SYDVKM. V lost 7 bases and J 2 bases, leaving 12 bases between the germline ends. CDR3 sequence: CASTFGQPYEQYF. As DNA, the CDR3 is TGTGCCAGCACCTTCGGACAGCCCTACGAGCAGTACTTC. Together with reference TRBV28 and TRBJ2-7, the CDR3 gives the full variable domain: DVKVTQSSRYLVKRTGEKVFLECVQDMDHENMFWYRQDPGLGLRLIYFSYDVKMKEKGDIPEGYSVSREKKERFSLILESASTNQTSMYLCASTFGQPYEQYFGPGTRLTVT.

This clonotype was found once. V and J are TRBV12-3 or TRBV12-4 and TRBJ2-1; D not resolved. There are 15 residues in the CDR3. Trimming cost V 3 bases and J 2 bases, with 11 bases left between them. The CDR3, as DNA: TGTGCCAGCAGTTTTGGGCGGAGACCCTACAATGAGCAGTTCTTC. Its translation is CASSFGRRPYNEQFF.

The V call is TRBV7-2, the J call TRBJ2-3; the D gene could be TRBD1 or TRBD2 (5 bases each). Looked up from germline, CDR1 is SGHTA and CDR2 is FQGNSA. The germline V and J ends were trimmed by 7 bases and 2 bases, with 19 bases remaining between them. The CDR3 totals 16 residues. The CDR3 nucleotides are TGTGCCAGCAATTACGGGACCACGGCGTCCACAGATACGCAGTATTTT. It yields the protein CASNYGTTASTDTQYF. The full variable domain, rest sourced from reference TRBV7-2 and TRBJ2-3, is GAGVSQSPSNKVTEKGKDVELRCDPISGHTALYWYRQSLGQGLEFLIYFQGNSAPDKSGLPSDRFSAERTGGSVSTLTIQRTQQEDSAVYLCASNYGTTASTDTQYFGPGTRLTVL.

A single count supports this clonotype. The V and J genes are TRBV20-1 and TRBJ2-1; D unclear. V was trimmed by 5 bases and J by 5 bases, leaving 4 bases between them. This CDR3 has 10 amino acids. The germline V gene has CDR1 DFQATT and CDR2 SNEGSKA (reference sequence). CDR3 in amino acids: CSAGHNEQFF. In nucleotides, the CDR3 is TGCAGTGCTGGTCACAATGAGCAGTTCTTC.

The rearrangement uses TRBV15 and TRBJ2-5, with TRBD2 matching over 14 bases. Germline values: CDR1 LNHNV, CDR2 YYDKDF (reference sequence). Losses at the gene ends were 6 bases for V and 5 bases for J; bases not matched to a gene: 5. The CDR3 runs to 15 residues. In nucleotides, the CDR3 is TGTGCCACCAGGGGGACTAGCGGGAGTTATGAGACCCAGTACTTC. Protein: CATRGTSGSYETQYF.

This clonotype was counted a single time. The rearrangement uses TRBV4-3 and TRBJ2-6, with D perhaps matching TRBD2 (5 bases). Germline lookup yields CDR1 LGHNA and CDR2 YSLEER. Deletions cut 4 bases from V and 3 bases from J, with 7 bases between. CDR3 length: 14 amino acids. The CDR3 loop reads CASSPGIGANVLTF. CDR3 DNA: TGCGCCAGCAGCCCCGGGATTGGGGCCAACGTCCTGACTTTC.

The CDR3 sequence is CASRSVSWGDTQYF. The CDR3 region has the DNA TGTGCCAGCAGATCTGTATCCTGGGGGGATACGCAGTATTTT. The gene calls are TRBV5-4 and TRBJ2-3; TRBD1 or TRBD2 may be the D gene (5 bases each). The CDR3 is made up of 14 amino acids. Between the trimmed V and J ends, which lost 5 bases and 6 bases, there was a span of 16 bases. CDR1 SGHNT and CDR2 YYREEE come from the germline V gene (reference sequence).

The chain uses TRBV7-6 and TRBJ2-3, with 9 bases lining up with TRBD2. Germline V lookup: CDR1 SGHVS, CDR2 FNYEAQ. The CDR3 loop spans 15 amino acids. Trimming took 5 bases from V and 4 from J; bases not matched to a gene: 7. This CDR3 is CASSPGAGGPDTQYF. CDR3 nucleotides: TGTGCCAGCAGCCCTGGGGCGGGAGGGCCAGATACGCAGTATTTT.